This passage covers 30 T cell receptor beta chains from one sample sequenced in a study of CD8 T cells in ankylosing spondylitis (TCRdb year 2017). Library generation was performed with 5' RACE. For sequencing, an Illumina HiSeq 2500 was employed. TCRdb redid the processing of the public reads, applying fastp at Q25 and MiXCR, and retained in-frame beta chains. A single entry per CDR3 protein holds the most common genes and DNA from its merged rows. Recorded for this sample are about 240,000 distinct CDR3 sequences; roughly 8% of them occurred a single time. Of the sample, 4.5% to 5% is held by the ten largest clones. The sample taken for sequencing was blood, either unsorted or a sorted T cell fraction (not recorded which). All receptors come from a female donor with ankylosing spondylitis or in good health (not recorded which).

The chain uses TRBV7-9 and TRBJ2-3; D may be TRBD1 or TRBD2 (5 bases each). Germline V gene data show CDR1 as SEHNR and CDR2 as FQNEAQ (reference sequence). Trimming pared 8 bases from V and 4 bases from J, leaving 16 bases between. The length of the CDR3 is 14 residues. CDR3 amino acids: CASGGVRRADTQYF. In DNA form, the CDR3 reads TGTGCCAGCGGGGGTGTTCGTCGGGCAGATACGCAGTATTTT.

The chain couples TRBV6-2 or TRBV6-3 to TRBJ2-2; TRBD1 matches 9 bases. With 6 bases clipped from V and 5 bases from J, the junction kept 4 bases outside the gene matches. Germline loops: CDR1 MNHEY, CDR2 SVGEGT. The CDR3 has 14 residues. The CDR3 DNA is TGTGCCAGCAGGATGACAGGGGGAACCGGGGAGCTGTTTTTT. Encoded protein: CASRMTGGTGELFF.

This clonotype came up many times. The V call is TRBV21-1, the J call TRBJ2-2; no DNA check was done on the table's D call, TRBD2. TRBV21-1 is described as a pseudogene. CDR3 length equals 16 residues. The CDR3 nucleotides are TGTGCCAGCATCCCCTCCGGAAGGATGAACACCGGGGAGCTGTTTTTT. Amino acid sequence: CASIPSGRMNTGELFF.

This clonotype was counted many times. V and J are TRBV15 and TRBJ2-7; no definite D call. The germline V and J ends were trimmed by 5 bases and 1 base, with 6 bases remaining between them. This CDR3 is built from 12 residues. Germline values: CDR1 LNHNV, CDR2 YYDKDF (reference sequence). The CDR3 region is CATSGTSYEQYF. The CDR3 nucleotides read TGTGCCACCAGCGGCACATCCTACGAGCAGTACTTC.

The table lists this clonotype with a count of one. This clone may be a read error of a much larger clone one base away. The chain is built from TRBV7-2 and TRBJ2-1; TRBD2 agrees at 9 bases. The CDR3 totals 16 residues. Germline V CDR1 and CDR2: SGHTA, FQGNSA. The CDR3 sequence: CAISLRAGGAYNEQFF. CDR3 nucleotides: TGTGCCATCAGCTTACGTGCGGGAGGGGCCTACAATGAGCAGTTCTTC.

In its sample, this clonotype was seen many times. The rearrangement uses TRBV29-1 and TRBJ1-1; tentative D call: TRBD1 (6 bases). V lost 5 bases to trimming and J lost 5 bases, with 12 bases between them. Germline CDR1 and CDR2: SQVTM and ANQGSEA. The CDR3 runs to 12 residues. The CDR3 here is CSVFQGRTEAFF. DNA of the CDR3: TGCAGCGTTTTCCAGGGGAGAACTGAAGCTTTCTTT.

A single count supports this clonotype. A much more abundant neighbour one base away suggests this may be a read error. The chain uses TRBV20-1 and TRBJ2-4; TRBD2 matches 10 bases. J was trimmed by 9 bases and V by 4 bases; bases with no gene match: 18. The CDR3 extends over 17 amino acids. CDR1 is DFQATT, CDR2 SNEGSKA, per germline (reference sequence). The CDR3: CSANPGLARERESIQYF. In nucleotides, the CDR3 is TGCAGTGCTAATCCGGGACTAGCGCGGGAGAGGGAAAGCATTCAGTACTTC.

The table lists this clonotype with many counts. The chain links TRBV5-1 to TRBJ1-1; D not resolved. The V and J ends lost 3 bases and 3 bases respectively, with 3 bases between them. The CDR3 runs to 11 residues. Germline V gene lookup returns CDR1 SGHRS and CDR2 YFSETQ. CDR3 sequence reads: CASSSDTEAFF. The CDR3 DNA is TGCGCCAGCAGCTCAGACACTGAAGCTTTCTTT.

This clonotype was found many times. The chain has TRBV5-1 and TRBJ2-1, with D maybe TRBD1 (5 bases). The V gene's germline CDR1 is SGHRS and CDR2 YFSETQ. The CDR3 runs to 18 residues. V was trimmed by 0 bases and J by 0 bases, leaving 16 bases between them. CDR3 amino acids: CASSLGLYRISSYNEQFF. CDR3 DNA: TGCGCCAGCAGCTTGGGTCTCTACAGGATTAGCTCCTACAATGAGCAGTTCTTC.

This chain uses TRBV2 with TRBJ2-7; 9 nucleotides align to TRBD2. The V and J ends lost 6 bases and 4 bases, in that order; junction bases with no gene match: 7. Germline V gene data show CDR1 as SNHLY and CDR2 as FYNNEI. This CDR3 is 14 amino acids long. Here the CDR3 DNA reads TGTGCCAGCAGCCTGACTAGCGGATTTTACGAGCAGTACTTC. Translated: CASSLTSGFYEQYF.

Many counts were recorded for this clonotype. The chain links TRBV10-3 to TRBJ2-5; TRBD2 agrees at 14 bases. CDR3 length: 19 residues. Germline V lookup: CDR1 ENHRY, CDR2 SYGVKD. The V segment lost 3 bases and the J segment 0 bases; nucleotides outside the gene matches: 9. The CDR3 spells CAISDIGLAGGPYQETQYF. CDR3 coding DNA: TGTGCCATCAGTGATATCGGACTAGCGGGAGGTCCGTACCAAGAGACCCAGTACTTC.

This clonotype has a count of ten or more. The genes are TRBV28 and TRBJ2-3; TRBD2 aligns across 9 bases. Germline trimming cut 5 bases from V and 2 bases from J; bases unmatched to any gene: 5. The CDR3 runs to 15 residues. Germline V gives CDR1 MDHEN, CDR2 SYDVKM. In nucleotides, the CDR3 is TGTGCCAGCAGTGGGAGCGGGAGGATCACAGATACGCAGTATTTT. Translating gives CASSGSGRITDTQYF.

In its sample, this clonotype was seen many times. V gene TRBV3-1 combines with J gene TRBJ2-1; D not resolved. Trimming shortened V by 3 bases and J by 10 bases, and 10 bases separated the two germline ends. Germline CDR1 LGHDT, CDR2 YNNKEL (reference sequence). The CDR3 is 12 amino acids. The CDR3 DNA follows: TGTGCCAGCAGCCATCGCGGCCGGGAGCAGTTCTTC. Residues: CASSHRGREQFF.

This clonotype appeared many times. This chain links TRBV13 with TRBJ2-3; D perhaps matches TRBD2 (5 bases). The CDR3 consists of 16 residues. Per the germline V gene, CDR1 is PRHDT and CDR2 is FYEKMQ (reference sequence). V lost 5 bases and J 8 bases, leaving 23 bases between the germline ends. Written as DNA, the CDR3 is TGTGCCAGCAGCCAACCCCTTGACCGCGACGGAGGTACGCAGTATTTT. Protein sequence: CASSQPLDRDGGTQYF.

This clonotype was picked up a small number of times. This may come from a read error, since a much larger clone is one base off. This chain links TRBV18 with TRBJ1-6, with D unclear. Germline V gene data show CDR1 as KGHSH and CDR2 as LQKENI. CDR3 size: 13 residues. The CDR3 nucleotides read TGTACCAGCTCACCAAACTATAATTCACCCCTCCACTTT. Protein product: CTSSPNYNSPLHF.

This clonotype was recorded at least ten times. The chain links TRBV20-1 to TRBJ2-1; 9 nucleotides align to TRBD1. V was clipped by 0 bases and J by 5 bases; unmatched bases: 5. The CDR3 is 15 residues long. The germline CDR1 and CDR2 sequences are DFQATT and SNEGSKA (reference sequence). The CDR3 nucleotides read TGCAGTGCTAGAGAGGGACAGGGAGTAAACAATGAGCAGTTCTTC. Its translation: CSAREGQGVNNEQFF.

At least ten counts were recorded for this clonotype. The chain employs TRBV5-1 and TRBJ2-7, with D uncertain. V lost 0 bases, J lost 1 base, and 5 bases lay in between. Germline V gives CDR1 SGHRS, CDR2 YFSETQ. The CDR3 totals 13 residues. The CDR3 DNA follows: TGCGCCAGCAGCTTGGACAAGTCCTACGAGCAGTACTTC. It is translated as CASSLDKSYEQYF.

This clonotype came up many times. The genes are TRBV28 and TRBJ2-7; maybe TRBD2 (6 bases). Trimming removed 5 bases from V and 3 bases from J, with 14 bases in between. This CDR3 comprises 14 residues. Germline-derived CDR1 and CDR2 are MDHEN and SYDVKM. The CDR3 is CASSAPGLLYEQYF. In DNA form, the CDR3 reads TGTGCCAGCAGTGCACCGGGACTTCTCTACGAGCAGTACTTC.

At least ten counts were recorded for this clonotype. The genes are TRBV7-2 and TRBJ2-7; TRBD2 matches 14 bases. This CDR3 comprises 17 residues. Germline trimming cut 3 bases from V and 2 bases from J; bases unmatched to any gene: 6. From germline, CDR1 is SGHTA and CDR2 FQGNSA. The DNA for the CDR3 is TGTGCCAGCAGCTTTACCGGGACTAGCGGGAGTCCCTACGAGCAGTACTTC. Translating it yields CASSFTGTSGSPYEQYF.

The chain carries TRBV3-1 and TRBJ1-2; TRBD1 matches at 7 bases. CDR1 LGHDT and CDR2 YNNKEL come from the germline V gene (reference sequence). The CDR3 loop spans 15 amino acids. Trimming at V came to 3 bases and at J to 7 bases, leaving 11 bases not matched to a gene. CDR3: CASSHWDSNPLGYTF. The CDR3 DNA reads as TGTGCCAGCAGCCACTGGGACAGCAACCCCCTTGGCTACACCTTC.

This clonotype has only a few counts. This may arise from a read error, as a much more abundant clone is one base away. J is TRBJ1-2 and V is TRBV3-1; 7 nucleotides match TRBD1. Trimming removed 4 bases from V and 4 bases from J; junction bases left unmatched: 9. Germline lookup yields CDR1 LGHDT and CDR2 YNNKEL (reference sequence). CDR3 size: 15 residues. The CDR3 spells CASSLRTGGGYGYTF. The CDR3 DNA follows: TGTGCCAGCAGCCTTAGGACAGGAGGAGGCTATGGCTACACCTTC.

This clonotype has a count of ten or more. This chain links TRBV28 with TRBJ2-1; 8 nucleotides align to TRBD2. This CDR3 has 16 amino acids. J was trimmed by 5 bases and V by 4 bases; bases with no gene match: 10. CDR1 is MDHEN and CDR2 is SYDVKM in the germline V gene. CDR3 protein: CASSYKRERHDNEQFF. The DNA of the CDR3 is TGTGCCAGCAGTTACAAGCGGGAGAGACACGACAATGAGCAGTTCTTC.

This clonotype was detected only a few times. This may arise from a read error, as a much more abundant clone is one base away. The V gene is TRBV20-1, the J gene TRBJ1-5, with D tentatively TRBD1 (6 bases). Germline-derived CDR1 and CDR2 are DFQATT and SNEGSKA (reference sequence). This CDR3 region has 13 residues. This CDR3 is CSTRELQGPPQHF. CDR3 in DNA: TGCAGTACTAGAGAACTACAGGGTCCGCCCCAGCATTTT.

About this clonotype itself: An end of the junction does not agree with germline; a read error may underlie this. This chain connects TRBV7-8 to TRBJ1-4; tentatively, D is TRBD1 (5 bases). This CDR3 is 20 amino acids long. The germline V gene encodes CDR1 SGHVS and CDR2 FQNEAQ. This chain's CDR3 is CSSSHWTGTPILGPNEKLFF. The CDR3 DNA follows: TGTTCCAGCAGCCACTGGACCGGGACTCCCATTCTGGGGCCTAATGAAAAACTGTTTTTT.

Many counts were recorded for this clonotype. The rearrangement joins TRBV15 to TRBJ1-4; D gene unclear. Germline CDR1 reads LNHNV; CDR2 reads YYDKDF (reference sequence). Trimming stripped 1 base from V and 8 bases from J, with 5 bases between. This CDR3 is 12 amino acids long. The CDR3, as DNA: TGTGCCACCAGCAGAGCGGGAGAAAAACTGTTTTTT. It yields the protein CATSRAGEKLFF.

V usage is TRBV7-2 and J usage is TRBJ2-7; 7 positions agree with TRBD2. The CDR3 extends over 15 amino acids. The germline gives CDR1 SGHTA, CDR2 FQGNSA. Trimming took 5 bases from V and 2 from J; bases not matched to a gene: 9. The CDR3 reads CASSEGLGRAYEQYF. In DNA, the CDR3 is TGTGCCAGCAGCGAGGGGTTAGGGAGGGCCTACGAGCAGTACTTC.

In its sample, this clonotype was seen many times. The genes are TRBV6-1 and TRBJ2-7; 13 positions match TRBD2. The CDR3 loop spans 15 amino acids. Looked up from germline, CDR1 is MNHNS and CDR2 is SASEGT. V dropped 6 bases and J dropped 6; count of bases not matched to a gene: 8. The CDR3 reads CASSGRTSGSSEQYF. The CDR3 DNA is TGTGCCAGCAGCGGACGGACTAGCGGGAGTAGCGAGCAGTACTTC.

The genes are TRBV4-3 and TRBJ1-1, with D perhaps matching TRBD1 (5 bases). CDR1 LGHNA and CDR2 YSLEER come from the germline V gene. The CDR3 consists of 16 residues. V dropped 0 bases and J dropped 5 bases, with 16 bases sitting between them. The CDR3: CASSQDTGGGGTEAFF. The CDR3 nucleotides are TGCGCCAGCAGCCAAGATACGGGCGGGGGGGGGACTGAAGCTTTCTTT.

This clonotype was counted at least ten times. This chain joins TRBV7-9 and TRBJ1-1; no definite D call. Germline values: CDR1 SEHNR, CDR2 FQNEAQ (reference sequence). This CDR3 has 13 residues. Deletions cut 2 bases from V and 6 bases from J, with 10 bases between. The CDR3 protein is CASSLLFSSEAFF. DNA of the CDR3: TGTGCCAGCAGCTTATTATTCAGCTCTGAAGCTTTCTTT.

The rearrangement joins TRBV20-1 to TRBJ2-3; D not resolved. With 3 bases removed from V and 8 bases from J, the gap between germline ends came to 12 bases. This CDR3 contains 12 residues. Per germline, CDR1 DFQATT and CDR2 SNEGSKA (reference sequence). CDR3 sequence (DNA): TGCAGTGCTAGGGTCTCCCAAAGTACGCAGTATTTT. The encoded protein is CSARVSQSTQYF.